Following are 21 T cell receptor beta chains from one sample sequenced in a study of shared clonotypes between healthy human individuals. The assay was immunoSEQ multiplex PCR, and TCRdb's table has in-frame clones only and misses some. Of about 680,000 clones listed, about 90% were seen once; the top ten hold approximately 25%. CD45RO-negative, CCR7-positively selected cells formed the naive CD8 fraction, excluding terminally differentiated effector memory CD45RA+ cells. Sequencing was carried out using naive CD8+ T cells sorted from blood. Every receptor here comes from a man between 25 and 39 years old in good health.

This rearrangement joins TRBV7-8 to TRBJ1-4; no reliable D call. The germline V and J ends were trimmed by 5 bases and 5 bases, with 15 bases remaining between them. Germline assignment: CDR1 SGHVS and CDR2 FQNEAQ. CDR3 size: 15 residues. CDR3 residues: CASSPDPLVNEKLFF. CDR3 nucleotide sequence: TGTGCCAGCAGCCCGGACCCGCTCGTGAATGAAAAACTGTTTTTT.

J is TRBJ2-7 and V is TRBV29-1; 11 bases align to TRBD2. Looked up from germline, CDR1 is SQVTM and CDR2 is ANQGSEA. This CDR3 is 12 amino acids long. V was clipped by 3 bases and J by 6 bases; unmatched bases: 1. The CDR3 loop is CSVDGTSGEQYF. The CDR3 nucleotides are TGCAGCGTTGATGGGACTAGCGGCGAGCAGTACTTC.

This clone was recorded once. CDR3 in amino acids: CASSRADTQYF. The CDR3 DNA is TGTGCCAGCAGCAGGGCGGATACGCAGTATTTT. This chain connects TRBV6-5 to TRBJ2-3; a weak D match, TRBD1 (5 bases). This CDR3 spans 11 amino acids. The V gene's germline CDR1 is MNHEY and CDR2 SVGAGI. Trimming cost V 6 bases and J 6 bases, with 7 bases left between them.

V usage is TRBV2 and J usage is TRBJ2-3; 14 positions agree with TRBD2. The J segment lost 8 bases and the V segment lost 6 bases, leaving 7 bases of the junction unmatched. CDR1 is SNHLY, CDR2 FYNNEI, per germline. There are 15 residues in the CDR3. CDR3: CASRGTSGREGTQYF. CDR3 in DNA: TGTGCCAGCAGGGGGACTAGCGGGAGAGAGGGTACGCAGTATTTT. Supplemented by reference TRBV2 and TRBJ2-3, the full variable domain reads EPEVTQTPSHQVTQMGQEVILRCVPISNHLYFYWYRQILGQKVEFLVSFYNNEISEKSEIFDDQFSVERPDGSNFTLKIRSTKLEDSAMYFCASRGTSGREGTQYFGPGTRLTVL.

The chain links TRBV30 to TRBJ2-5; 8 bases are shared with TRBD2. The CDR3 loop spans 15 amino acids. Germline V gene sequence: CDR1 GTSNPN, CDR2 SVGIG (reference sequence). Unmatched junction bases numbered 6, after V lost 0 bases and J lost 3 bases. The CDR3 region is CAWSVTGGPKETQYF. The CDR3, as DNA: TGTGCCTGGAGTGTAACGGGAGGGCCCAAAGAGACCCAGTACTTC.

The rearrangement joins TRBV2 to TRBJ2-1; 10 positions match TRBD2. Per the germline V gene, CDR1 is SNHLY and CDR2 is FYNNEI. V lost 6 bases and J lost 0; bases outside the gene matches: 5. The CDR3 spans 16 residues. The CDR3 sequence: CASRTSSGGSYNEQFF. The CDR3 bases are TGTGCCAGCAGGACGTCTAGCGGGGGCTCCTACAATGAGCAGTTCTTC.

This clone was recorded only once. This same CDR3 is encoded by further DNA sequences in the sample. The J gene is TRBJ2-1, the V gene TRBV19; 7 positions match TRBD2. Trimming at V came to 3 bases and at J to 1 base, leaving 3 bases not matched to a gene. Looked up from germline, CDR1 is LNHDA and CDR2 is SQIVND (reference sequence). The CDR3 length is 15 residues. DNA for the CDR3: TGTGCCAGTAGTATGGGCGGGAGTTCCTACAATGAGCAGTTCTTC. Its translation: CASSMGGSSYNEQFF.

The chain couples TRBV5-4 to TRBJ2-7; TRBD1 matches 7 bases. The CDR3 loop spans 14 amino acids. Trimming cost V 2 bases and J 3 bases; bases outside gene matches: 5. Germline loops: CDR1 SGHNT, CDR2 YYREEE (reference sequence). The CDR3 is CASSFQGDDYEQYF. CDR3 in DNA: TGTGCCAGCAGCTTTCAGGGGGACGACTACGAGCAGTACTTC.

V usage is TRBV11-2 and J usage is TRBJ2-7, with no clear D. Trimming took off 4 bases at V and 3 bases at J, with 10 bases between the two ends. CDR1 and CDR2 from the germline V gene are SGHAT and FQNNGV. The CDR3 totals 13 residues. The CDR3 nucleotides read TGTGCCAGCAGCTCACCATCGGACTACGAGCAGTACTTC. It codes for CASSSPSDYEQYF.

This clone was detected once. This sequence joins TRBV27 and TRBJ1-3, with no clear D. The V and J ends lost 2 bases and 4 bases respectively, with 6 bases between them. The germline CDR1 and CDR2 sequences are MNHEY and SMNVEV (reference sequence). The CDR3 runs 13 residues. CDR3 sequence: CASSLGVGNTIYF. In DNA, the CDR3 is TGTGCCAGCAGTTTAGGCGTGGGAAACACCATATATTTT.

This rearrangement joins TRBV5-1 to TRBJ2-7; D possibly uses TRBD1 or TRBD2 (5 bases each). Germline V lookup: CDR1 SGHRS, CDR2 YFSETQ. The CDR3 covers 13 residues. The V gene lost 5 bases and the J gene lost 1 base, with 10 bases spanning the gap. In DNA form, the CDR3 reads TGCGCCAGCAGATGGGGGTCTTCCTACGAGCAGTACTTC. Its translation: CASRWGSSYEQYF.

V is TRBV15 and J is TRBJ2-7, with D perhaps given as TRBD1 or TRBD2 (6 bases each). Germline V gene sequence: CDR1 LNHNV, CDR2 YYDKDF (reference sequence). The CDR3 has 15 residues. V was shortened by 3 bases and J by 6 bases, with 18 bases between the two germline ends. The CDR3 sequence is CATSRVGDGGSEQYF. The CDR3 nucleotides are TGTGCCACCAGCAGGGTCGGGGACGGGGGCTCCGAGCAGTACTTC.

CDR3 amino acids: CASSTGDMSNEQFF. CDR3 sequence (DNA): TGCGCCAGCTCAACCGGGGACATGAGCAATGAGCAGTTCTTC. The V gene is TRBV5-1, the J gene TRBJ2-1, with D maybe TRBD1 (6 bases). The CDR3 sequence is 14 residues long. Trimming pared 7 bases from V and 6 bases from J, leaving 17 bases between. Germline lookup yields CDR1 SGHRS and CDR2 YFSETQ.

The rearrangement links TRBV5-8 to TRBJ2-5; D possibly matches TRBD1 or TRBD2 (5 bases each). The CDR3 runs 15 residues. Germline CDR1 is SGHTS and CDR2 is YDEGEE. V lost 0 bases and J 5 bases, leaving 14 bases between the germline ends. The CDR3 spells CASSLGGGRQETQYF. For the CDR3, the DNA is TGTGCCAGCAGCTTGGGTGGGGGACGTCAGGAGACCCAGTACTTC.

The chain is built from TRBV5-1 and TRBJ2-1; 9 nucleotides line up with TRBD1. The trim removed 3 bases at V and 8 bases at J, leaving 12 bases unmatched. Germline V CDR1 and CDR2: SGHRS, YFSETQ. CDR3 length: 16 residues. In DNA form, the CDR3 reads TGCGCCAGCAGCTGGGGTAAGGACAGGGGCGGCTATGAGCAGTTCTTC. It encodes CASSWGKDRGGYEQFF.

The chain carries TRBV7-8 and TRBJ2-7; D gene unclear. Trimming took off 2 bases at V and 3 bases at J, with 8 bases between the two ends. CDR1 and CDR2 from the germline V gene are SGHVS and FQNEAQ. The CDR3 is 13 residues long. CDR3 sequence reads: CASSLRLRYEQYF. The CDR3, as DNA: TGTGCCAGCAGCTTACGCTTACGCTACGAGCAGTACTTC.

The V gene is TRBV7-8, the J gene TRBJ2-7; unclear D gene. Trimming removed 4 bases from V and 3 bases from J, with 10 bases in between. The CDR3 is 13 residues long. Germline loops: CDR1 SGHVS, CDR2 FQNEAQ. The CDR3 reads CASSYHTYYEQYF. The DNA of the CDR3 is TGTGCCAGCAGCTACCATACCTACTACGAGCAGTACTTC.

The table lists this clone with a count of one. This chain links TRBV4-1 with TRBJ2-7; D gene uncertain. Germline-derived CDR1 and CDR2 are MGHRA and YSYEKL. This CDR3 comprises 15 residues. With 4 bases removed from V and 2 bases from J, the gap between germline ends came to 15 bases. The CDR3 reads CASSPASNRPYEQYF. CDR3 in DNA: TGCGCCAGCAGCCCCGCAAGTAATCGCCCCTACGAGCAGTACTTC.

V usage is TRBV19 and J usage is TRBJ2-5; tentatively, D is TRBD2 (6 bases). The CDR3 has 12 residues. Germline CDR1 is LNHDA and CDR2 is SQIVND (reference sequence). V was pared by 7 bases and J by 3 bases, with 9 bases between. CDR3 nucleotide sequence: TGTGCCAGTAAGGGGAGGAAAGAGACCCAGTACTTC. Translating it yields CASKGRKETQYF.

The chain employs TRBV27 and TRBJ2-2; TRBD2 is a possible D gene (5 bases). Trimming took off 7 bases at V and 4 bases at J, with 10 bases between the two ends. The CDR3 is 13 amino acids. The V gene's germline CDR1 is MNHEY and CDR2 SMNVEV (reference sequence). Here the CDR3 DNA reads TGTGCCAGCACGGGGAGACTCACCGGGGAGCTGTTTTTT. Amino acids: CASTGRLTGELFF.

The chain is built from TRBV10-1 and TRBJ2-3; 9 bases are shared with TRBD2. The CDR3 loop spans 17 amino acids. Germline V gene data show CDR1 as WNHNN and CDR2 as SYGVQD (reference sequence). J was trimmed by 0 bases and V by 2 bases; bases with no gene match: 6. CDR3 sequence (DNA): TGCGCCAGCAGTGAGGGCGGACTAGCGCGAAGCACAGATACGCAGTATTTT. Translating gives CASSEGGLARSTDTQYF.